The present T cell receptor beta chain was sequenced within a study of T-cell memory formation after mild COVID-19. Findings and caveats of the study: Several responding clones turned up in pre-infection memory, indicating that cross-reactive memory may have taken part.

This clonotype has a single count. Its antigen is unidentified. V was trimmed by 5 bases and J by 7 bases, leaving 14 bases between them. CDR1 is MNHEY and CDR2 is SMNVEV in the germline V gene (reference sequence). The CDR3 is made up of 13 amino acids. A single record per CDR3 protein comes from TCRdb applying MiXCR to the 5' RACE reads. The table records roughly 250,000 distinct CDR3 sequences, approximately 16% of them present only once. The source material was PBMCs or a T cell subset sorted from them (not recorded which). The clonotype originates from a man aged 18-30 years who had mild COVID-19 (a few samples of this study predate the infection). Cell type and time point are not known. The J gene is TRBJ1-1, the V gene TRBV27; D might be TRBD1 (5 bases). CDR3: CASSPWDSNEAFF. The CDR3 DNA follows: TGTGCCAGCAGTCCCTGGGACTCGAATGAAGCTTTCTTT.